This TCR beta chain was profiled in a study of blood T cell repertoires in COVID-19. Across the whole study: Acute and convalescent COVID-19 specimens originated in the United States, Italy and Spain. T cells, B-cell-depleted T cells, or PBMCs supplied cDNA or gDNA.

Source study methods: From reference gene primer amplification, estimates of nucleated cell counts were derived. Clones were sequenced by immunoSEQ multiplex PCR, and TCRdb holds only the in-frame ones, with some missing. D and trimming come from the DNA, and the V and J calls and clone size come from that table. Among about 93,000 clones listed, less than 90% were seen once. In germline, CDR1 is SGHAT, CDR2 FQNNGV. J was trimmed by 4 bases and V by 7 bases; bases with no gene match: 10. This CDR3 region has 15 residues. Sequenced sample: peripheral blood. The chain is built from TRBV11-2 and TRBJ1-3, with TRBD1 matching 7 bases. This receptor was taken from a woman of 80 years or more with acute or convalescent COVID-19. CDR3 in DNA: TGTGCCAGCACCGTTCAGGGGGTGACAGGAAACACCATATATTTT. It encodes CASTVQGVTGNTIYF.